This record looks at one T cell receptor (beta chain) sequence and its context. The data were taken from a study of blood T cell repertoires in COVID-19. Study summary: The United States, Italy and Spain provided the acute and convalescent COVID-19 samples. Sources were T cells, B-cell-depleted T cells, or PBMCs; the material itself was cDNA or gDNA.

There are 14 residues in the CDR3. Germline V gene sequence: CDR1 SEHNR, CDR2 FQNEAQ (reference sequence). The V end lost 5 bases, the J end lost 4 bases, and 14 bases lay between the germline ends. Original processing notes: Amplification from reference gene primers served as the basis for estimated nucleated cell counts. The assay was immunoSEQ multiplex PCR, and TCRdb's table has in-frame clones only and misses some. V, J and clone size were drawn from that table, and D and trimming were deduced from the DNA. Altogether approximately 150,000 clones are present, approximately 89% being singletons, with the ten largest covering 1.5% to 2%.

What was sequenced was peripheral blood. The sequence was obtained from a human donor in a cohort sampled during active COVID-19. V gene TRBV7-9 combines with J gene TRBJ1-2, with D unclear. The DNA for the CDR3 is TGTGCCAGCAGCATCGGACTTCGTCTCTATGGCTACACCTTC. Protein sequence: CASSIGLRLYGYTF.